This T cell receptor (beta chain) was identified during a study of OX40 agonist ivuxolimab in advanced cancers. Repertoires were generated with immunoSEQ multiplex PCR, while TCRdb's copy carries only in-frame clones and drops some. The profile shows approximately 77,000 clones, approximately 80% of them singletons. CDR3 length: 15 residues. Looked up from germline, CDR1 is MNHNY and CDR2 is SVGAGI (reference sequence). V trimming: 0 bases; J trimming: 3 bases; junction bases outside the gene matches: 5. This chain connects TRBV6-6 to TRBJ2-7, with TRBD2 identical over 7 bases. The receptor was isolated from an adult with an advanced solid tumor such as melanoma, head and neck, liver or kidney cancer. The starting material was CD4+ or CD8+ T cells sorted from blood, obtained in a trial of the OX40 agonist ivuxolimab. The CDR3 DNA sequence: TGTGCCAGCAGTTACTCGAATTGGGGGGGCTACGAGCAGTACTTC. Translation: CASSYSNWGGYEQYF.